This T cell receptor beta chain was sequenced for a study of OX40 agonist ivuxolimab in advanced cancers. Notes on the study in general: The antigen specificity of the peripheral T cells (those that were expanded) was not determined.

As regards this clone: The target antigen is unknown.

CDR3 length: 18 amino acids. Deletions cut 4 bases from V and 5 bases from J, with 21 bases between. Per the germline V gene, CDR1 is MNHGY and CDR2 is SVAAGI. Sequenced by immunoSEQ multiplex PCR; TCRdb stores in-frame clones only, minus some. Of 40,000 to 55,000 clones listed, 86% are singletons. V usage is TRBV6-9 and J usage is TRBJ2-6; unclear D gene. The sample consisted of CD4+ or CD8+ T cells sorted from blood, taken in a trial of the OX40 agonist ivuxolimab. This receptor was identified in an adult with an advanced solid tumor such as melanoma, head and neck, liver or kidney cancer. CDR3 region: CASSSDVLRQSRANVLTF. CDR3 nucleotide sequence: TGTGCCAGCAGTTCTGACGTCTTACGACAAAGTCGGGCCAACGTCCTGACTTTC.